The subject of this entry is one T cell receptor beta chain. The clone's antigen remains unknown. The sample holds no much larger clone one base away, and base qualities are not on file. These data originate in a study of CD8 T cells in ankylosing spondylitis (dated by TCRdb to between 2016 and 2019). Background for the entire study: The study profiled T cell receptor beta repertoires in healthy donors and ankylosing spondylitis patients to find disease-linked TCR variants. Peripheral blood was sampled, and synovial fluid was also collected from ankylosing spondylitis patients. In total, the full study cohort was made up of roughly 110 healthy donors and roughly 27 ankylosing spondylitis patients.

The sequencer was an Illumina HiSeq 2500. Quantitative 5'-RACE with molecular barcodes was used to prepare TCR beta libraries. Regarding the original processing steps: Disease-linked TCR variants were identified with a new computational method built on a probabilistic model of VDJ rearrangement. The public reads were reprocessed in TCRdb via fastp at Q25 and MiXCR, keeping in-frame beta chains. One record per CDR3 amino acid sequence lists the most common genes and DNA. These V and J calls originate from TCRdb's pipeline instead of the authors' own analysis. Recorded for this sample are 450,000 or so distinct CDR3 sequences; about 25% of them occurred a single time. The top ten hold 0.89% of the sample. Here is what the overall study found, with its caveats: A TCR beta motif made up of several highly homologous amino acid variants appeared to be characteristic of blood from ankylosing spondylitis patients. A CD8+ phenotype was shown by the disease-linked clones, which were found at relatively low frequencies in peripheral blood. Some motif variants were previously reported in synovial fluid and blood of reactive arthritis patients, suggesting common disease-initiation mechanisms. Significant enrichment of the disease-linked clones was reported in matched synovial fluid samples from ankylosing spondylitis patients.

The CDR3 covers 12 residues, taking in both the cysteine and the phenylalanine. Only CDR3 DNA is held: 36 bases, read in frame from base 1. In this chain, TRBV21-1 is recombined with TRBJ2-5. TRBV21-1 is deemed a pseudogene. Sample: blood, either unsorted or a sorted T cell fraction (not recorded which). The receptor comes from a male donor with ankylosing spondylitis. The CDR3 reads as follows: CASSKHQETQYF. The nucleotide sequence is TGTGCCAGCAGCAAACACCAAGAGACCCAGTACTTC.